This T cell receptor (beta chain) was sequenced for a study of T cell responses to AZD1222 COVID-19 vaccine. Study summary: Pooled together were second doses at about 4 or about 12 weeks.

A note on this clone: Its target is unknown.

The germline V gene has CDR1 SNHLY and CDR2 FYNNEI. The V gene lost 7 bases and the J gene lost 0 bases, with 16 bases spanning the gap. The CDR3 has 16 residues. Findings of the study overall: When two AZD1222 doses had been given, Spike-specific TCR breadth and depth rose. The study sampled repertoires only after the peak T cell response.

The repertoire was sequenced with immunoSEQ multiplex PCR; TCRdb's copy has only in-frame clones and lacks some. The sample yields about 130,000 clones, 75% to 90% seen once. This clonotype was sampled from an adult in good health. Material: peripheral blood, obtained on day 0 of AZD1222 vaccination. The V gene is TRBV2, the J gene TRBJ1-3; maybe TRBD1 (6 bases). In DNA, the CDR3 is TGTGCCAGCATTCGGGGGCGAGATGTCTCTGGAAACACCATATATTTT. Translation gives CASIRGRDVSGNTIYF.